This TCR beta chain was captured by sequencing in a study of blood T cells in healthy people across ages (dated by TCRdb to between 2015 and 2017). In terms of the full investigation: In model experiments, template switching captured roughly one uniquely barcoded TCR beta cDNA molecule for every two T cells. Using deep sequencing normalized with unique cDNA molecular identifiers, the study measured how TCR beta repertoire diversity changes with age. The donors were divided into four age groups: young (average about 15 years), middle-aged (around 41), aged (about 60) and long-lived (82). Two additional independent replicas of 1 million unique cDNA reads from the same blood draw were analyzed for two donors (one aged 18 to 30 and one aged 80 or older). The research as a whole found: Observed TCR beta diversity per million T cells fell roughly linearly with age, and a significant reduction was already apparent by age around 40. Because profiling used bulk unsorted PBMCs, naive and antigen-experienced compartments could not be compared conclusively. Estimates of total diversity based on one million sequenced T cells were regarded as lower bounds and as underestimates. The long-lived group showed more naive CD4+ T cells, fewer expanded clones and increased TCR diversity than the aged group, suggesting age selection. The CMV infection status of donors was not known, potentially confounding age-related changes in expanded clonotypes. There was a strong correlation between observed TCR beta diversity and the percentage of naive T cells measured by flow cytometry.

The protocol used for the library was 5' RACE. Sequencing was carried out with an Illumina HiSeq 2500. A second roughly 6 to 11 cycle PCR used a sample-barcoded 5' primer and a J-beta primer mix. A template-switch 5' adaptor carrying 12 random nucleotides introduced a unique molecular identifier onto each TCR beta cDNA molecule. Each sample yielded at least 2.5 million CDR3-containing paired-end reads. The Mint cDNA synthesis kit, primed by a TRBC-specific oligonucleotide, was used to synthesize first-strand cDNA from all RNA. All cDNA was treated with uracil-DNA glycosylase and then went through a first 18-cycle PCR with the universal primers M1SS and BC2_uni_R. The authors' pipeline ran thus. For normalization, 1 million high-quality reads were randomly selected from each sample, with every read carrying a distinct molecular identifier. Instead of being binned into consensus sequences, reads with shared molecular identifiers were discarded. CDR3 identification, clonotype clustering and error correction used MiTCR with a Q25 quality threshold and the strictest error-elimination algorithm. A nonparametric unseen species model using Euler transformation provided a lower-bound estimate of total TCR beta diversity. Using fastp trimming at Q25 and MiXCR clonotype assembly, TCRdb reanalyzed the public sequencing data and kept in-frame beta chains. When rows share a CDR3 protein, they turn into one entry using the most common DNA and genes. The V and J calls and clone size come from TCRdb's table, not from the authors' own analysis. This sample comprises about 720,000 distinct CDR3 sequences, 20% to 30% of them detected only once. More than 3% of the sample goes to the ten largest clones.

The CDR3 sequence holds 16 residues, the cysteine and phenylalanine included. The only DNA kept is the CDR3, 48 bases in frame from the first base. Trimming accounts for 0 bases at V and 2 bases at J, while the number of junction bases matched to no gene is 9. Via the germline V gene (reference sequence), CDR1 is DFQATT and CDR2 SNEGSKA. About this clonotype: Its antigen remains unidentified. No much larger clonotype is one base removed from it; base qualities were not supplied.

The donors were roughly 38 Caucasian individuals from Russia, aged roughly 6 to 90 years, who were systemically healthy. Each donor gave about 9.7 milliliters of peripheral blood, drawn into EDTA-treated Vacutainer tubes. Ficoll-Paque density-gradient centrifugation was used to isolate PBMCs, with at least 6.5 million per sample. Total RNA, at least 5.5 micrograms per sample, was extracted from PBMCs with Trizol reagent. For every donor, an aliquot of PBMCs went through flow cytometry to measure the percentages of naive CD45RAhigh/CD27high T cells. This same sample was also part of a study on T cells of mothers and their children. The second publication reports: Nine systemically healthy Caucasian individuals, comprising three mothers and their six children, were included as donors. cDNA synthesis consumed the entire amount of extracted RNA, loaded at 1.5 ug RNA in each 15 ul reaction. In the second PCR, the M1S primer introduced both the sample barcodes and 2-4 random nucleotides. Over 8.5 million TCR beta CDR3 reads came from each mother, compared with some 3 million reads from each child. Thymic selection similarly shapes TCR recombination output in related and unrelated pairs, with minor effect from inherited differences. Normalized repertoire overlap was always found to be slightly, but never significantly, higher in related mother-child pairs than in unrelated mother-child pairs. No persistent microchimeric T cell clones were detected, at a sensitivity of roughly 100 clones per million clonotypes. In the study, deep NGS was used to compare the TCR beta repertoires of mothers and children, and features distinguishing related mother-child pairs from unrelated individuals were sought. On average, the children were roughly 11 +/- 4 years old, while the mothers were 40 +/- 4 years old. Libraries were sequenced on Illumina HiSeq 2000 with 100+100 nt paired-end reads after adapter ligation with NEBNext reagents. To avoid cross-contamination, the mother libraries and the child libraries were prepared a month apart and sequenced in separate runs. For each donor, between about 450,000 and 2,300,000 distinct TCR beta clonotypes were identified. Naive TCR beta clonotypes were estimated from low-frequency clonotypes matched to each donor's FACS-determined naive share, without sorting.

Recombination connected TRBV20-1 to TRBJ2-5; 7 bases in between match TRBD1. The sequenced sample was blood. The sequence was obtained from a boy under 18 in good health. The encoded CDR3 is CSAREPRGWYQETQYF. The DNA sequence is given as TGCAGTGCTAGAGAACCCAGGGGGTGGTATCAAGAGACCCAGTACTTC.